This entry describes one T cell receptor beta chain. Antigen specificity is unknown. The junction departs from the called germline gene at one end, perhaps through a read error. A multiplex PCR was run with 60 Vbeta primers and 13 Jbeta primers. Profiling relied on immunoSEQ multiplex PCR, and the TCRdb table lists in-frame clones only, not all of them. The table shows 150,000 to 200,000 clones, with 75% to 85% occurring only once. Germline assignment: CDR1 MGHRA and CDR2 YSYEKL. The CDR3 contains 15 residues. These data come from a study of cytomegalovirus exposure and HLA in healthy donors. The study's findings and limits: A few V segments could not be told apart, such as TRBV6-2 and TRBV6-3, and were left out. Prior analysis indicated that the majority of TCR beta V segments exhibited productivity approximately 87% or approximately 30% of the time.

The chain employs TRBV4-1 and TRBJ1-2; 12 bases agree with TRBD1. The clonotype comes from a woman younger than 35 in good health and CMV-seronegative. The sequencing sample was made of PBMCs. The CDR3 region has the DNA TGTGCCAGCAGCCAAGAGAGGGACAGGGGGCAGGGCTACACCTTC. Protein sequence: CASSQERDRGQGYTF.